This entry describes one T cell receptor beta chain. Its antigen is undetermined. The data stem from a study of T cell responses to AZD1222 COVID-19 vaccine. The study, taken as a whole, reports: Baseline antibody screening turned up just six or seven seropositive AZD1222 recipients.

The method was immunoSEQ multiplex PCR; TCRdb's version includes in-frame clones alone and lacks a portion of them. The table records roughly 150,000 clones, about nine tenths of them present only once. This TCR came from an adult in good health. Sequenced material: peripheral blood, taken on day 0 of AZD1222 vaccination.

For the CDR3, the DNA is TGTGCCAGCAGCTTAGGGGAGCAAACCCGCTATGGCTACACCTTC. Translating it yields CASSLGEQTRYGYTF. V and J are TRBV7-2 and TRBJ1-2; unclear D gene. Deletions cut 1 base from V and 4 bases from J, with 13 bases between. CDR1 and CDR2 (germline): SGHTA, FQGNSA. The CDR3 consists of 15 residues.